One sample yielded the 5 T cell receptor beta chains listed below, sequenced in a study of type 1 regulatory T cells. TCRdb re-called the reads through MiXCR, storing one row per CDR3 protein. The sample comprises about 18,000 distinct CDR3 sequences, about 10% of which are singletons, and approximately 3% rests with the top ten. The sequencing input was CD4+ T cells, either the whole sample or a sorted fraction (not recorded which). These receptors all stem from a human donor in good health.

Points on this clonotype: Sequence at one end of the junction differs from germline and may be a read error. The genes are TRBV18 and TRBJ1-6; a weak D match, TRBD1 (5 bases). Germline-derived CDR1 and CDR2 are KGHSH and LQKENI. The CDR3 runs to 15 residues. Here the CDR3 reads CTSSLDQGGDSPLHF. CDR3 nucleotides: TGTACCAGCTCACTCGACCAGGGAGGGGATTCGCCCCTCCACTTT.

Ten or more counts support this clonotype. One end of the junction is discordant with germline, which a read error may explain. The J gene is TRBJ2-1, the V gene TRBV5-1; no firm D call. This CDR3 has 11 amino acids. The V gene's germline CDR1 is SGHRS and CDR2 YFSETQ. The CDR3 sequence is CASSSFNEQFF. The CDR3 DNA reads TGCGCCAGCAGCTCCTTCAATGAGCAGTTCTTC.

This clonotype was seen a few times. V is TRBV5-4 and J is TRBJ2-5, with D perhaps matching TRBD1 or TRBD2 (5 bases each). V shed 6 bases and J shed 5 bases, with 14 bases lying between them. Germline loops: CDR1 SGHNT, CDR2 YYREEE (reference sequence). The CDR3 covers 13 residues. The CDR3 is CASKLGDVETQYF. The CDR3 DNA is TGTGCCAGCAAACTCGGGGACGTGGAGACCCAGTACTTC.

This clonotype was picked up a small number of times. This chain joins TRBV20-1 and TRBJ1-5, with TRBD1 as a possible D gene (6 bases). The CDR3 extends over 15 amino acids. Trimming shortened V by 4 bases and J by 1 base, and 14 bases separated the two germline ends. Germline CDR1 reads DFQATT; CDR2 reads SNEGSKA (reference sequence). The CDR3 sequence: CSAKRGGESNQPQHF. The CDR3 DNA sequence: TGCAGTGCTAAGAGGGGGGGGGAGAGCAATCAGCCCCAGCATTTT.

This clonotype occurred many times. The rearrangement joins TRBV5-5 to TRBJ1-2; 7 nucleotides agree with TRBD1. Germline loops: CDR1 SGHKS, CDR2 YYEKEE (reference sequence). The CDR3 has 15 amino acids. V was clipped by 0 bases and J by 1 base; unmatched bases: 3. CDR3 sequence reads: CASSLGNRGNYGYTF. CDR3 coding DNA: TGTGCCAGCAGCTTGGGTAACAGGGGTAACTATGGCTACACCTTC.